This TCR beta chain appears in the sequencing data of a study of shared clonotypes between healthy human individuals. Notes on the study in general: Clonotype sharing across donors was expected to vary with sequencing depth. Non-shared clonotypes were found to have lower generation probabilities than the clonotypes that were shared by all four of the sorted-subset donors.

As to this clone: Its antigen is undetermined.

There are 16 residues in the CDR3. Germline-derived CDR1 and CDR2 are SGHRS and YFSETQ. Between the trimmed V and J ends, which lost 3 bases and 3 bases, there was a span of 15 bases. The repertoire was sequenced with immunoSEQ multiplex PCR; TCRdb's copy has only in-frame clones and lacks some. Seen here are some 550,000 clones, 97% observed once, and the top ten hold 0.045% to 0.06%. Sequenced material: naive CD4+ T cells sorted from blood. As for subset: CD45RA+ positively selected. The chain carries TRBV5-1 and TRBJ1-4, with D unresolved. The TCR originated in a young woman in good health. The CDR3: CASSSPEAGANEKLFF. CDR3 in DNA: TGCGCCAGCAGCTCACCCGAGGCCGGGGCTAATGAAAAACTGTTTTTT. Full variable domain (outside the CDR3, taken from reference TRBV5-1 and TRBJ1-4): KAGVTQTPRYLIKTRGQQVTLSCSPISGHRSVSWYQQTPGQGLQFLFEYFSETQRNKGNFPGRFSGRQFSNSRSEMNVSTLELGDSALYLCASSSPEAGANEKLFFGSGTQLSVL.